Only a few counts were recorded for the clone carrying this TCR beta chain. The data derive from a study of blood T cell repertoires in COVID-19. This table comes from immunoSEQ multiplex PCR, and its TCRdb copy is limited to in-frame clones, with some not included. The table records 180,000 or so clones, around 80% of them present only once. This TCR was recovered from a woman aged 55-75 years who had recovered from COVID-19. The sample was PBMCs or T cells enriched from blood (not recorded which).

The DNA of the CDR3 is TGTGCCAGCAGCCCCCGCGTCTCACGTATCTATAATTCACCCCTCCACTTT. Its protein is CASSPRVSRIYNSPLHF. This chain connects TRBV7-2 to TRBJ1-6; D unresolved. The V end lost 5 bases, the J end lost 3 bases, and 17 bases lay between the germline ends. The CDR3 has 17 amino acids. Per germline, CDR1 SGHTA and CDR2 FQGNSA.